The 5 T cell receptor beta chains below all came from one sample that was sequenced in a study of blood T cell repertoires in COVID-19. Profiled with immunoSEQ multiplex PCR; TCRdb holds only in-frame clones, not every one. The sample carries a few hundred thousand clones, 80% to 90% recorded once. The sequencing sample was made of peripheral blood. The receptors originated from a man aged 45-60 years with active or convalescent COVID-19.

In DNA form, the CDR3 reads TGCGCCAGCAGCTTGGAGAGGGGGTATAATGAAAAACTGTTTTTT. Encoded protein: CASSLERGYNEKLFF. The chain couples TRBV5-1 to TRBJ1-4, with a tentative D call TRBD1 (6 bases). The CDR3 has 15 amino acids. Germline V gene data show CDR1 as SGHRS and CDR2 as YFSETQ. V was shortened by 0 bases and J by 4 bases, with 10 bases between the two germline ends.

V and J are TRBV6-6 and TRBJ1-2; no definite D call. The CDR3 has 15 amino acids. V dropped 2 bases and J dropped 4 bases, with 14 bases sitting between them. The germline V gene has CDR1 MNHNY and CDR2 SVGAGI (reference sequence). This CDR3 is CASSYVALRGYGYTF. CDR3 nucleotides: TGTGCCAGCAGTTACGTGGCACTCCGGGGCTATGGCTACACCTTC.

This chain uses TRBV7-6 with TRBJ2-7, with TRBD1 matching over 9 bases. The J segment lost 2 bases and the V segment lost 5 bases, leaving 4 bases of the junction unmatched. The CDR3 covers 14 residues. Germline CDR1 and CDR2: SGHVS and FNYEAQ. CDR3 protein: CASSRQGGTYEQYF. CDR3 DNA sequence: TGTGCCAGCAGCCGACAGGGGGGAACCTACGAGCAGTACTTC.

The chain joins TRBV24-1 to TRBJ1-1; 7 positions match TRBD1. Germline V gives CDR1 KGHDR, CDR2 SFDVKD. The CDR3 has 15 residues. Germline trimming cut 4 bases from V and 3 bases from J; bases unmatched to any gene: 7. The CDR3 nucleotides are TGTGCCACCAGTGACCCTCGACAGGGTGACACTGAAGCTTTCTTT. It specifies CATSDPRQGDTEAFF.

V usage is TRBV29-1 and J usage is TRBJ1-2, with D hard to call. The CDR3 is 13 residues long. Between the trimmed V and J ends, which lost 6 bases and 6 bases, there was a span of 17 bases. Germline V gene sequence: CDR1 SQVTM, CDR2 ANQGSEA. In nucleotides, the CDR3 is TGCAGCGTCAGCCGCCGCGGCGAGGATGGCTACACCTTC. Its protein is CSVSRRGEDGYTF.